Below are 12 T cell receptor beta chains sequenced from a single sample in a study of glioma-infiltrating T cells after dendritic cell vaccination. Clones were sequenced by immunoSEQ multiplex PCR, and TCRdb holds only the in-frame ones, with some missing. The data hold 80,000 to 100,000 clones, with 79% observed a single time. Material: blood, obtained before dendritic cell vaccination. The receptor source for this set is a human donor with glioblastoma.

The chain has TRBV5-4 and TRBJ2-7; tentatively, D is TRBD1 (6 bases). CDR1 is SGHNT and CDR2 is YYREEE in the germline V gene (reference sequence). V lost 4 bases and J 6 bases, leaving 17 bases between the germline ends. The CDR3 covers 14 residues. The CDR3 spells CASSPDLGASEQYF. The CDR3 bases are TGTGCCAGCAGCCCGGACCTGGGGGCCAGCGAGCAGTACTTC.

CDR3 nucleotides: TGCGCCAGCAGCACGGACAGTTACAATGAGCAGTTCTTC. This codes for CASSTDSYNEQFF. This chain connects TRBV5-1 to TRBJ2-1, with D possibly matching TRBD1 (6 bases). V was trimmed by 4 bases and J by 4 bases, leaving 9 bases between them. The CDR3 is 13 residues long. Germline CDR1 is SGHRS and CDR2 is YFSETQ.

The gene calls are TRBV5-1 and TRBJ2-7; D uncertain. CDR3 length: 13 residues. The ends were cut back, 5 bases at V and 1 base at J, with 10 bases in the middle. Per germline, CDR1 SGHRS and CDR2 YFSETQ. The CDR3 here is CASSSDNSYEQYF. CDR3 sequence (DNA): TGCGCCAGCAGTTCCGACAATTCCTACGAGCAGTACTTC. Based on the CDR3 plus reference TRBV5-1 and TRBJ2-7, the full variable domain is KAGVTQTPRYLIKTRGQQVTLSCSPISGHRSVSWYQQTPGQGLQFLFEYFSETQRNKGNFPGRFSGRQFSNSRSEMNVSTLELGDSALYLCASSSDNSYEQYFGPGTRLTVT.

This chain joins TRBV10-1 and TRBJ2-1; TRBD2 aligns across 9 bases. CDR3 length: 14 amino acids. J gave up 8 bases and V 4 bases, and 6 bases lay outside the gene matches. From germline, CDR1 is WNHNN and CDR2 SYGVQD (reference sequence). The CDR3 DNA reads TGCGCCAGCAGTGCGGTAGCGGGGGCCTATGAGCAGTTCTTC. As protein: CASSAVAGAYEQFF.

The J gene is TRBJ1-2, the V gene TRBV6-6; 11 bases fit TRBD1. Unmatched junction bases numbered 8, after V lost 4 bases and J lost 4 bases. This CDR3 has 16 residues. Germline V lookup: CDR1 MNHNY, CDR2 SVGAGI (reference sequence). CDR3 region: CASSSPGGQGGYGYTF. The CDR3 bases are TGTGCCAGCAGTTCCCCCGGGGGACAGGGGGGCTATGGCTACACCTTC.

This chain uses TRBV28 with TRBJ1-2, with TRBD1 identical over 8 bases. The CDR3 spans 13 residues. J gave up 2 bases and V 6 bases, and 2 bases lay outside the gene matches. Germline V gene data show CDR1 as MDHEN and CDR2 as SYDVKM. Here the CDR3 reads CASRWDRNYGYTF. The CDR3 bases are TGTGCCAGCAGGTGGGACAGGAACTATGGCTACACCTTC.

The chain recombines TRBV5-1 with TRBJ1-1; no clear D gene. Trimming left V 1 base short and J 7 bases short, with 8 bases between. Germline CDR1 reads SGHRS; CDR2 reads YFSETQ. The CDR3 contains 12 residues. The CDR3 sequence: CASSLTRDEAFF. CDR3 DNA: TGCGCCAGCAGCTTGACGAGGGATGAAGCTTTCTTT.

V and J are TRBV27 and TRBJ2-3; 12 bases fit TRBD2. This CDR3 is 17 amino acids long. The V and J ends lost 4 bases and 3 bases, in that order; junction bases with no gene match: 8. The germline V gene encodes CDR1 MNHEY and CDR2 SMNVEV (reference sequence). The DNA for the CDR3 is TGTGCCAGCAGTTCGCGACTAGCGGGAGTATCTACAGATACGCAGTATTTT. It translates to CASSSRLAGVSTDTQYF.

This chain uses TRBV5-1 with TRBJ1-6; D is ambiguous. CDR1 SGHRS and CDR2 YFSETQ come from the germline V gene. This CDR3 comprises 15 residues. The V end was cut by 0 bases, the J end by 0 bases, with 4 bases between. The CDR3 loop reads CASSLVSSYNSPLHF. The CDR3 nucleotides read TGCGCCAGCAGCTTGGTGAGCTCCTATAATTCACCCCTCCACTTT.

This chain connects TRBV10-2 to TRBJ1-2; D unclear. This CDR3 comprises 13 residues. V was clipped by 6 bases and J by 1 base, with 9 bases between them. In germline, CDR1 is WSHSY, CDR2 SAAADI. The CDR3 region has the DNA TGCGCCAGCAGCAACACAGTTAACTATGGCTACACCTTC. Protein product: CASSNTVNYGYTF.

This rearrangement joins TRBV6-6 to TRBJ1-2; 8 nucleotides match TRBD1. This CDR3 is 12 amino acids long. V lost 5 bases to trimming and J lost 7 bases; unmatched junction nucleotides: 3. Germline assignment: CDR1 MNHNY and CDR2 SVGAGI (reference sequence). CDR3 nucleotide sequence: TGTGCCAGCAGTGGCGACAGGGGTGGCTACACCTTC. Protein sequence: CASSGDRGGYTF.

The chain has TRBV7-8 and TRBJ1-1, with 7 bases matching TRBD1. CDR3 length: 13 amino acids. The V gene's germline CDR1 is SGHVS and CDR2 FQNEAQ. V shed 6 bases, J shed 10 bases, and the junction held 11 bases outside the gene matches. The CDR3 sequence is CASRRRGRSGAFF. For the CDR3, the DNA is TGTGCCAGCAGACGCAGGGGGAGGTCGGGAGCTTTCTTT.